This TCR beta chain was identified during a study of neurological immune-mediated disorders. Trimming removed 1 base from V and 6 bases from J, with 12 bases in between. CDR1 is MNHEY, CDR2 SMNVEV, per germline (reference sequence). The CDR3 has 14 residues. TCRdb reprocessed the 5' RACE reads with MiXCR, giving one entry per CDR3 protein. This table has about 80,000 distinct CDR3 sequences, roughly 4.5% appearing once. Time point of the sample: longitudinal time-point 3. Study-wide results and limits: HTLV-1-associated myelopathy showed the most TCR clonal expansion; multiple sclerosis the least, below healthy controls. When repertoires were grouped phylogenetically, those of 18 of 34 multiple sclerosis patients fell into one related-CDR3 cluster, a possible signature.

This clonotype has at least ten counts. Antigen: not known. The clonotype originates from a woman aged 55-75 years with multiple sclerosis. The sample taken for sequencing was PBMCs. The V and J genes are TRBV27 and TRBJ1-2; weak D call: TRBD1 (6 bases). The CDR3, as DNA: TGTGCCAGCAGTTTATACGGCAGGGGTCATGGCTACACCTTC. It yields the protein CASSLYGRGHGYTF.